Here is one TCR beta chain with its context. Its antigen is still unknown. This record comes from a study of CD4 T cells in relation to SARS-CoV-2 and coronaviruses. Study-level information: After around 10 days of antigen culture, PBMC TCR beta CDR3s were sequenced.

Looked up from germline, CDR1 is GTSNPN and CDR2 is SVGIG (reference sequence). This CDR3 spans 15 amino acids. V shed 2 bases and J 0 bases; nucleotides not matched to a gene: 2. Produced via immunoSEQ multiplex PCR; TCRdb's table is partial and in-frame only. The sample has some 45,000 clones; approximately 80% are singletons. Sorted naive or memory CD4+ cells met CEF peptides for over eight days. The TCR originated in an adult with COVID-19. The sequenced sample consisted of naive CD4+ T cells from PBMCs, cultured in vitro. As for subset: naive CD4+ T cells isolated by negative enrichment. The gene calls are TRBV30 and TRBJ2-4; TRBD2 matches 9 bases. The CDR3 is CAWSPSGVAKNIQYF. As DNA, the CDR3 is TGTGCCTGGAGTCCTAGCGGGGTAGCCAAAAACATTCAGTACTTC.